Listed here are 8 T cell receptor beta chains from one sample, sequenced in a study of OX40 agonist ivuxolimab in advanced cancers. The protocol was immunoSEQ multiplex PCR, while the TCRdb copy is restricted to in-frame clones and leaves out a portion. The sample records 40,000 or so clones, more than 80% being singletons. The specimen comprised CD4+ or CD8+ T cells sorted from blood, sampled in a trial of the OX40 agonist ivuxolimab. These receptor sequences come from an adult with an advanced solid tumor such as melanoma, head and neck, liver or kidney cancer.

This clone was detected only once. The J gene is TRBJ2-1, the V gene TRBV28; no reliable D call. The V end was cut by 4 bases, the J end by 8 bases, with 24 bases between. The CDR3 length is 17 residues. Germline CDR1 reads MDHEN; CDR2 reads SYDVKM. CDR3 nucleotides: TGTGCCAGCAGTTCGAAGAGTACCCTTCTATTAGGCGATGAGCAGTTCTTC. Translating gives CASSSKSTLLLGDEQFF.

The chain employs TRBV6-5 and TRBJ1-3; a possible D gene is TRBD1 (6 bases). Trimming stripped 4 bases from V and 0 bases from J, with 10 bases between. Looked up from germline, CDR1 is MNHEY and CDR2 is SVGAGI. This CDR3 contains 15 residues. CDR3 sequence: CASSLQGSSGNTIYF. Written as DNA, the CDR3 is TGTGCCAGCAGTTTACAGGGATCCTCTGGAAACACCATATATTTT.

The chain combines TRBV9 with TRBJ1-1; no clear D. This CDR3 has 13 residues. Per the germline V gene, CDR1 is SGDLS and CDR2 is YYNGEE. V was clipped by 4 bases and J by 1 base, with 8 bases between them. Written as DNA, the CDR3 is TGTGCCAGCAGCTATACAGAGAACACTGAAGCTTTCTTT. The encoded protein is CASSYTENTEAFF.

The CDR3: CASSFSGSSYEQYF. CDR3 DNA sequence: TGTGCCAGCAGCTTTAGCGGGAGTAGCTACGAGCAGTACTTC. The V call is TRBV5-4, the J call TRBJ2-7, with TRBD2 identical over 9 bases. J was trimmed by 3 bases and V by 2 bases; bases with no gene match: 3. Germline V gene lookup returns CDR1 SGHNT and CDR2 YYREEE (reference sequence). The length of the CDR3 is 14 residues. Looking up the rest from reference TRBV5-4 and TRBJ2-7 gives the full variable domain: ETGVTQSPTHLIKTRGQQVTLRCSSQSGHNTVSWYQQALGQGPQFIFQYYREEENGRGNFPPRFSGLQFPNYSSELNVNALELDDSALYLCASSFSGSSYEQYFGPGTRLTVT.

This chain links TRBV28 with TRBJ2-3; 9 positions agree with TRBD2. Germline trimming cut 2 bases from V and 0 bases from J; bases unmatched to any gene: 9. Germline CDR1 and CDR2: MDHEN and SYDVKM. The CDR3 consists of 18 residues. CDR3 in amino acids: CASSLSLRTSESTDTQYF. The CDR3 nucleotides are TGTGCCAGCAGTTTAAGCCTTAGGACTAGCGAAAGCACAGATACGCAGTATTTT. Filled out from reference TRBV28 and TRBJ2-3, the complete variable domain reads DVKVTQSSRYLVKRTGEKVFLECVQDMDHENMFWYRQDPGLGLRLIYFSYDVKMKEKGDIPEGYSVSREKKERFSLILESASTNQTSMYLCASSLSLRTSESTDTQYFGPGTRLTVL.

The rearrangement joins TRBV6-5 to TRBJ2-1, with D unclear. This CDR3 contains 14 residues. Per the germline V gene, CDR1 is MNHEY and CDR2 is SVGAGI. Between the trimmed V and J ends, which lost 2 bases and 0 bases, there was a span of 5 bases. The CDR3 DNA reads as TGTGCCAGCAGTTACGGCGGCTCCTACAATGAGCAGTTCTTC. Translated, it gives CASSYGGSYNEQFF.

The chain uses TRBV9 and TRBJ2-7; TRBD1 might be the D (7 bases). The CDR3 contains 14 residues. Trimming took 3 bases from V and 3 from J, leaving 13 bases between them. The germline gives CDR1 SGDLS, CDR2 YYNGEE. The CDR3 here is CASSEGGQSYEQYF. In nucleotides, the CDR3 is TGTGCCAGCAGCGAGGGGGGACAGAGCTACGAGCAGTACTTC.

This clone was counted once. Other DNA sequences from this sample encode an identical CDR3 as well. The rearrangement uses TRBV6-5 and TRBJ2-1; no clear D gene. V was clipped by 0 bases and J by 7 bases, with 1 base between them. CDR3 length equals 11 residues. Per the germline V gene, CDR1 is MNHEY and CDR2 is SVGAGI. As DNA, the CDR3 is TGTGCCAGCAGTTACTCGAATGAGCAGTTCTTC. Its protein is CASSYSNEQFF.